This entry is about one T cell receptor (beta chain). This clonotype was counted ten times or more. The target of this receptor is not known. No base quality information exists; no much larger clone differs at one position. The record originates from a study of T cells in Graves' hyperthyroidism and ophthalmopathy (dated by TCRdb to about 2019). In terms of the full investigation: TCR V-J signatures able to tell the groups apart were searched for in a discovery cohort of 100 patients, of whom roughly 42 had Graves' ophthalmopathy and around 57 had stable Graves' hyperthyroidism. In addition, the study compared T-cell repertoires in thyroid tissue and in blood from six Graves' hyperthyroidism patients. For training and testing, the 80 to 100 patients in the discovery cohort were randomly divided in a 7:3 ratio. Prospective prediction of ophthalmopathy was tested in an independent validation cohort of approximately 19 hyperthyroidism patients and 17 patients who later progressed to ophthalmopathy. After blood sampling, hyperthyroidism patients were treated with methimazole at a starting dose of 30 mg daily, and ophthalmopathy patients were treated with high-dose intravenous methylprednisolone. The paper reports TCR Vbeta CDR3 sequencing of over 120 peripheral blood samples: 43 ophthalmopathy, about 75 hyperthyroidism and approximately 17 progressor patients.

Stable Graves' hyperthyroidism was defined as the absence of progression to ophthalmopathy over 18 months of follow-up. Hyperthyroidism patients were newly diagnosed, with disease duration under 2 months, and aged 18 to 65 years. Exclusion was applied to patients with uncontrolled infections, other autoimmune diseases, pregnancy or lactation. Clinical symptoms, serum thyroxine and TRAb, thyroid ultrasound, and orbital computed tomography formed the basis for the diagnoses. Trizol reagent was used to extract total RNA, and RNA quality was then checked on an Agilent 2100 Bioanalyzer. Amplification of TCR beta CDR3 regions was carried out from RNA transcripts. A first-round RT-PCR of the TCR CDR3 used the HTBI primer set with the Qiagen OneStep RT-PCR kit. A second multiplex PCR round built the libraries, followed by size selection and purification. Sequencing of the libraries was done on an Illumina HiSeq2000 using paired-end 100 bp reads. On the study's bioinformatics: SOAPnuke was used to process the raw data, throwing out any read that contained adapters or uncalled bases, had a mean Phred below 15, or lacked an exact constant-primer or identifier match. High-quality paired reads were merged with COPE v1.2.5, and unique nucleotide sequences were defined as clonotypes. MiTCR v1.1 was used to align the clonotypes against IMGT TRBV, TRBD and TRBJ reference segments. The analysis was restricted to V-J combinations with a frequency above 0.0001, which together covered around 99% of the repertoires. The TCS score was defined as F50 (clonal expansion) divided by E x V (chaos), with BLOSUM62-based TCRdist calculated between CDR3 peptides within each V-J. Welch's t-statistics and random forest reduced around 550 V-J features to roughly 13, which were used in a naive Bayes classifier (R e1071). Thyroid-blood repertoire similarity was quantified with the Morisita-Horn index. TCRdb redid the processing of the public reads, applying fastp at Q25 and MiXCR, and retained in-frame beta chains. Each CDR3 protein appears once, grouped with its most common genes and DNA. These V and J calls are TCRdb output, not the study's own analysis. Counted in this sample were about 95,000 distinct CDR3 sequences; approximately 40% of them appeared once. Roughly 10% of the sample rests with the top ten.

The CDR3 starts with the cysteine, ends with the phenylalanine, and has 16 residues. Solely the CDR3 DNA is kept, with 48 bases framed from the first base. Looking up the germline V gene yields CDR1 LGHNA and CDR2 YNFKEQ. Between the V and J ends, shortened by 0 bases and 0 bases respectively, the junction contains 12 bases. The paper as a whole reports these results and caveats: No statistical method was used to set the sample size in advance, and investigators knew the group allocation. A model built on a 13 V-J signature distinguished ophthalmopathy from stable hyperthyroidism, reaching 85% to 90% sensitivity and under 84% specificity in cross-validation and 80%/75% in testing. During validation, the model predicted progression to ophthalmopathy a median of roughly six months ahead of onset, with around 65% sensitivity and about 72% specificity. Most expanded thyroid clonotypes (frequency above 0.001) were also found in blood, which suggests that blood repertoires may mirror thyroid immune responses.

Sequencing input: peripheral blood or thyroid tissue (not recorded which). This clonotype originated in a woman in her thirties with Graves' hyperthyroidism. The chain uses TRBV4-2 and TRBJ2-7; the D gene is perhaps TRBD2, on 6 matching bases. CDR3 loop: CASSQEGGNPSYEQYF. The sequence in DNA is TGTGCCAGCAGCCAAGAAGGCGGGAACCCCTCCTACGAGCAGTACTTC.